This T cell receptor (beta chain) is drawn from a study of T cell responses to AZD1222 COVID-19 vaccine. General observations from the study: Recipients of two AZD1222 doses showed rising Spike-specific TCR breadth and depth. Spike was spanned by vaccine-associated CD4 TCRs, with dominance at 160-218 and 743-854.

Trimming took 6 bases from V and 2 from J; bases not matched to a gene: 4. CDR3 length equals 14 residues. Germline CDR1 is SGDLS and CDR2 is YYNGEE. Clones were read by immunoSEQ multiplex PCR, and TCRdb kept only the in-frame ones, dropping some. Of under 170,000 clones detected, 75% to 95% appear once; the ten largest clones hold 3% to 3.5%. To note about this clone: The target antigen is unknown.

Material: peripheral blood, obtained 28 days after the second AZD1222 dose. This TCR came from an adult who received the AZD1222 COVID-19 vaccine. The chain joins TRBV9 to TRBJ2-1; 8 positions match TRBD2. The CDR3 here is CASTGTRTYNEQFF. In nucleotides, the CDR3 is TGTGCCAGCACCGGGACTAGAACCTACAATGAGCAGTTCTTC.